The rows below give T cell receptor beta chains drawn from one sample of a study of blood T cells in healthy people across ages. TCRdb re-called the 5' RACE reads with MiXCR, one entry per CDR3 protein. The sample records some 1.4 million distinct CDR3 sequences, roughly 45% being singletons. Sequenced sample: blood. The receptor source for this set is a woman under 30 in good health. CDR3s leave out the opening cysteine and the closing phenylalanine or tryptophan. Each record gives: V gene, J gene, CDR3 protein.

>TRBV7-9|TRBJ1-2
ACSHDGPYGYT
>TRBV24-1|TRBJ2-1
ATSDRGGSVEQF
>TRBV15|TRBJ1-5
ATSRINQPQH
>TRBV20-1|TRBJ2-7
SARRQGAFYEQY
>TRBV14|TRBJ2-5
ASSQKGQETQY
>TRBV4-2|TRBJ2-1
ASSRERGSLENEQF
>TRBV28|TRBJ1-1
ASSTPGGVGNTEAF
>TRBV12-3/TRBV12-4|TRBJ2-7
ASSPGFGYEQY
>TRBV1|TRBJ2-3
TSSQIAGGRKSTDTQY
>TRBV20-1|TRBJ1-1
SARGRGSGTEAF
>TRBV3-1|NA
ASSQPISGRWYEQY
>TRBV5-1|TRBJ1-1
ASSLESAATEAF
>TRBV29-1|TRBJ2-2
SVEPSPNTGELF
>TRBV7-6|TRBJ2-5
ASTSSLGGETQY
>TRBV7-2|TRBJ2-7
ASSYRTSGTYEQY
>TRBV28|TRBJ2-5
ASSFGLADAGAPGETQY
>TRBV5-1|TRBJ2-7
AGSLGGGPHEQY
>TRBV15|TRBJ2-1
ATSREASGNNEQF
>TRBV2|NA
ASRSDPRTYEQY
>TRBV7-2|TRBJ2-1
ASSLSGLAGGDEQF
>TRBV29-1|TRBJ1-1
SVVPQGGSEAF
>TRBV30|TRBJ2-1
AWSVLAEQF
>TRBV18|TRBJ2-3
ASLHGTETDTQY
>TRBV20-1|TRBJ2-7
SASGTGVDEQY
>TRBV9|TRBJ2-7
ASSVAGTDYERY
>TRBV5-5|TRBJ2-1
ASSLGGTDYEQF
>TRBV4-1|TRBJ2-7
ASSQGGLAGRTYEQY
>TRBV10-3|TRBJ2-1
AISDSYNEQF
>TRBV6-5|TRBJ2-7
ATRTGNSYEQY
>TRBV10-3|TRBJ1-5
AISEVAGEQPQH
>TRBV20-1|TRBJ1-6
SATQGRVNSPLH
>TRBV6-1|TRBJ2-1
ASSDRDGGHNEQF
>TRBV28|TRBJ2-1
ASSDTGGNEQF
>TRBV5-1|TRBJ1-1
ASSLRPTNTEAF
>TRBV11-2|TRBJ1-1
ASSLTGENNEAF
>TRBV18|TRBJ1-2
ASSPGGPYGCT
>TRBV11-2|TRBJ1-2
ASSLNSQNYGYT
>TRBV2|TRBJ2-5
ASSPQAGTSQETQY
>TRBV28|TRBJ2-1
ASSRLAGGNNEQF
>TRBV6-1|TRBJ2-7
ASSEVLGTGLPKEQY
>TRBV11-2|TRBJ2-7
ASSLPGPLEQY
>TRBV4-2|TRBJ1-1
ASSQPFQGTEAF